This TCR beta chain was sequenced during a study of blood T cell repertoires in COVID-19. The V end lost 3 bases, the J end lost 7 bases, and 18 bases lay between the germline ends. Germline V gives CDR1 ENHRY, CDR2 SYGVKD. The CDR3 has 16 amino acids. Clones were sequenced by immunoSEQ multiplex PCR, and TCRdb holds only the in-frame ones, with some missing. The profile shows about 92,000 clones, 72% of them singletons. Sample: peripheral blood. The TCR was taken from a woman aged 60 to 75 in a cohort sampled during active or convalescent COVID-19. The rearrangement uses TRBV10-3 and TRBJ1-4; no clear D gene. CDR3 in DNA: TGTGCCATCAGTGATGGCGGGCCAGCTTTGGGTGAAAAACTGTTTTTT. Translating it yields CAISDGGPALGEKLFF.